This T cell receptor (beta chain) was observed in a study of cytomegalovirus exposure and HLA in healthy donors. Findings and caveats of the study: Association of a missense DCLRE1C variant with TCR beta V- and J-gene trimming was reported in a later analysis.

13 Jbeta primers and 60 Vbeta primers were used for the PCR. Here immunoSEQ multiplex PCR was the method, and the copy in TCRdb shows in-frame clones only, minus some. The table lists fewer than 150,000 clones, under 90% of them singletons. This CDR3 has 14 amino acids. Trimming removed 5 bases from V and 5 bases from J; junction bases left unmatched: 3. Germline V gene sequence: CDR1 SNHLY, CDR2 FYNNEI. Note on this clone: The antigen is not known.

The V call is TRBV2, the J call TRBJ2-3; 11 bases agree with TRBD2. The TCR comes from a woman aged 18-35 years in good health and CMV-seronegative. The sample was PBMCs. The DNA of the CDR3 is TGTGCCAGCAGTTCTAGCGGGGGGATAGATACGCAGTATTTT. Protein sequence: CASSSSGGIDTQYF. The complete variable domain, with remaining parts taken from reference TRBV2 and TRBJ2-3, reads EPEVTQTPSHQVTQMGQEVILRCVPISNHLYFYWYRQILGQKVEFLVSFYNNEISEKSEIFDDQFSVERPDGSNFTLKIRSTKLEDSAMYFCASSSSGGIDTQYFGPGTRLTVL.